These 13 T cell receptor beta chains originate from one sample sequenced in a study of blood T cell repertoires in COVID-19. The method was immunoSEQ multiplex PCR; TCRdb's version includes in-frame clones alone and lacks a portion of them. The data contain 200,000 to 250,000 clones, around 91% of them seen just once; the ten biggest clones take up about 3%. The sequenced sample consisted of PBMCs or T cells enriched from blood (not recorded which). The source is a young woman in a cohort exposed to, infected with or recovered from COVID-19 (not recorded which).

The rearrangement uses TRBV24-1 and TRBJ1-5; 9 positions match TRBD1. The CDR3 spans 16 residues. In germline, CDR1 is KGHDR, CDR2 SFDVKD. V lost 3 bases, J lost 7 bases, and 9 bases stayed unmatched. CDR3: CATSDPRTGEYQPQHF. The CDR3 region has the DNA TGTGCCACCAGTGATCCACGGACAGGGGAATACCAGCCCCAGCATTTT.

V and J are TRBV2 and TRBJ2-3; 8 nucleotides line up with TRBD2. Unmatched junction bases numbered 3, after V lost 7 bases and J lost 0 bases. Germline V gene data show CDR1 as SNHLY and CDR2 as FYNNEI. CDR3 length equals 14 residues. The CDR3 DNA is TGTGCCAGCATAGCGGGGACTAGCACAGATACGCAGTATTTT. Protein product: CASIAGTSTDTQYF.

The chain couples TRBV9 to TRBJ1-4, with D perhaps TRBD1 (5 bases). The CDR3 loop spans 16 amino acids. Between the trimmed V and J ends, which lost 2 bases and 6 bases, there was a span of 17 bases. The germline CDR1 and CDR2 sequences are SGDLS and YYNGEE. CDR3 nucleotides: TGTGCCAGCAGCGTTTCCCCGGGACTGGACGATGAAAAACTGTTTTTT. It codes for CASSVSPGLDDEKLFF.

This clone was detected a few times. The sample carries other DNA sequences with the same CDR3. The chain has TRBV6-5 and TRBJ1-6; no clear D gene. The CDR3 is 13 amino acids. Trimming shortened V by 3 bases and J by 8 bases, and 8 bases separated the two germline ends. Per germline, CDR1 MNHEY and CDR2 SVGAGI. The CDR3 DNA sequence: TGTGCCAGCAGTTATTTGGGAGATTCACCCCTCCACTTT. Protein: CASSYLGDSPLHF.

The V gene is TRBV7-8, the J gene TRBJ2-2; perhaps TRBD2 as D (6 bases). The CDR3 runs 16 residues. V was clipped by 7 bases and J by 7 bases, with 22 bases between them. The V gene's germline CDR1 is SGHVS and CDR2 FQNEAQ. The CDR3: CASILKAGPINGELFF. In DNA form, the CDR3 reads TGTGCCAGCATCCTGAAAGCGGGTCCTATCAACGGGGAGCTGTTTTTT.

The chain recombines TRBV7-9 with TRBJ1-3; 8 bases line up with TRBD1. From germline, CDR1 is SEHNR and CDR2 FQNEAQ (reference sequence). Trimming removed 5 bases from V and 3 bases from J; junction bases left unmatched: 6. The CDR3 totals 15 residues. The CDR3 nucleotides read TGTGCCAGCAGCCAGACAGGGGATAATGGAAACACCATATATTTT. As protein: CASSQTGDNGNTIYF.

The chain links TRBV7-3 to TRBJ2-1; no clear D. V was shortened by 1 base and J by 2 bases, with 9 bases between the two germline ends. The CDR3 spans 15 residues. Germline lookup yields CDR1 SGHTA and CDR2 FQGTGA. CDR3 region: CASSLNRVAYNEQFF. The DNA for the CDR3 is TGTGCCAGCAGCTTAAATCGGGTAGCCTACAATGAGCAGTTCTTC.

V is TRBV7-9 and J is TRBJ1-1; no definite D call. Germline CDR1 is SEHNR and CDR2 is FQNEAQ (reference sequence). V was pared by 2 bases and J by 5 bases, with 9 bases between. The CDR3 loop spans 13 amino acids. The CDR3 DNA reads as TGTGCCAGCAGCTTAAGTCTCGGGACTGAAGCTTTCTTT. Encoded protein: CASSLSLGTEAFF.

DNA of the CDR3: TGTGCCAGCAGCCGTGAACAGGAAACTGGTAATGAAAAACTGTTTTTT. Residues: CASSREQETGNEKLFF. The rearrangement joins TRBV5-8 to TRBJ1-4; maybe TRBD1 (5 bases). From germline, CDR1 is SGHTS and CDR2 YDEGEE. The V and J ends lost 4 bases and 4 bases respectively, with 17 bases between them. There are 16 residues in the CDR3.

J is TRBJ1-1 and V is TRBV11-2; D might be TRBD1 (6 bases). CDR3 length: 12 residues. V was trimmed by 11 bases and J by 5 bases, leaving 15 bases between them. Germline V CDR1 and CDR2: SGHAT, FQNNGV. The CDR3 protein is CAVQAQGTEAFF. For the CDR3, the DNA is TGTGCCGTCCAAGCCCAGGGGACTGAAGCTTTCTTT.

The rearrangement links TRBV5-4 to TRBJ2-5; 11 bases are a match to TRBD2. Germline V gene lookup returns CDR1 SGHNT and CDR2 YYREEE (reference sequence). V dropped 5 bases and J dropped 3; count of bases not matched to a gene: 9. CDR3 length equals 16 residues. CDR3 sequence reads: CASRFVSGGAEETQYF. The CDR3 nucleotides read TGTGCCAGCAGATTTGTTAGCGGGGGGGCCGAAGAGACCCAGTACTTC.

The chain joins TRBV3-1 (or the pseudogene TRBV3-2) to TRBJ1-5; D gene ambiguous. CDR3 length equals 15 residues. V was cut by 4 bases and J by 0 bases, with 10 bases left in between. CDR1 LGHDT and CDR2 YNNKEL come from the germline V gene (reference sequence). The CDR3 nucleotides read TGTGCCAGCAGCCTCGGTAGTTATAGCAATCAGCCCCAGCATTTT. Amino acids: CASSLGSYSNQPQHF.

This clone was found once. The chain combines TRBV9 with TRBJ2-1; 7 bases are shared with TRBD1. V gave up 4 bases and J gave up 0 bases; unmatched junction bases: 4. CDR3 length: 15 amino acids. Germline V gives CDR1 SGDLS, CDR2 YYNGEE. CDR3 DNA: TGTGCCAGCAGCCAACAGGGGAGCTCCTACAATGAGCAGTTCTTC. Protein: CASSQQGSSYNEQFF. Full variable domain (missing parts from reference TRBV9 and TRBJ2-1): DSGVTQTPKHLITATGQRVTLRCSPRSGDLSVYWYQQSLDQGLQFLIQYYNGEERAKGNILERFSAQQFPDLHSELNLSSLELGDSALYFCASSQQGSSYNEQFFGPGTRLTVL.